These 11 T cell receptor beta chains were all obtained from the same sample, sequenced in a study of tumor-infiltrating lymphocytes in localized non-small cell lung cancer. The protocol was immunoSEQ multiplex PCR, while the TCRdb copy is restricted to in-frame clones and leaves out a portion. The sample shows roughly 13,000 clones, around four fifths of them seen only once. Specimen: lung tumor tissue. The receptors here all came from a human donor with non-small cell lung cancer.

This chain joins TRBV28 and TRBJ2-5, with 10 positions matching TRBD2. This CDR3 has 13 amino acids. V shed 9 bases, J shed 4 bases, and the junction held 5 bases outside the gene matches. Germline CDR1 and CDR2: MDHEN and SYDVKM. This chain's CDR3 is CASSSGSRETQYF. The CDR3 nucleotides are TGTGCCAGTTCTAGCGGGAGTAGAGAGACCCAGTACTTC.

The chain uses TRBV6-5 and TRBJ2-2, with D maybe TRBD2 (5 bases). The CDR3 totals 11 residues. V was clipped by 6 bases and J by 7 bases, with 6 bases between them. CDR1 and CDR2 from the germline V gene are MNHEY and SVGAGI. CDR3: CASSRGGELFF. The CDR3 DNA is TGTGCCAGCAGCCGGGGCGGGGAGCTGTTTTTT.

The chain has TRBV5-1 and TRBJ1-5; D call uncertain. The CDR3 consists of 15 residues. Germline CDR1 SGHRS, CDR2 YFSETQ. The ends were cut back, 4 bases at V and 5 bases at J, with 16 bases in the middle. The DNA for the CDR3 is TGCGCCAGCAGCCTTGAGGGCAGGAGCTATCAGCCCCAGCATTTT. Protein sequence: CASSLEGRSYQPQHF. Full variable domain (missing parts from reference TRBV5-1 and TRBJ1-5): KAGVTQTPRYLIKTRGQQVTLSCSPISGHRSVSWYQQTPGQGLQFLFEYFSETQRNKGNFPGRFSGRQFSNSRSEMNVSTLELGDSALYLCASSLEGRSYQPQHFGDGTRLSIL.

This clone was recorded once. The chain employs TRBV18 and TRBJ1-1; D gene ambiguous. CDR1 and CDR2 (germline): KGHSH, LQKENI. The length of the CDR3 is 13 residues. Trimming took off 3 bases at V and 1 base at J, with 6 bases between the two ends. CDR3 coding DNA: TGTGCCAGCTCACCCTTCGAGAACACTGAAGCTTTCTTT. This translates into CASSPFENTEAFF.

The rearrangement links TRBV28 to TRBJ2-7, with TRBD2 matching 12 bases. The CDR3 contains 14 residues. After removal of 4 bases from V and 7 bases from J, the junction contained 5 bases not matched to a gene. Looked up from germline, CDR1 is MDHEN and CDR2 is SYDVKM. The CDR3 coding sequence is TGTGCCAGCAGTTCCCTAGCGGGGGGGCTTGAGCAGTACTTC. This sequence encodes CASSSLAGGLEQYF.

A few counts support this clone. V usage is TRBV2 and J usage is TRBJ1-6, with 7 bases aligning to TRBD1. The germline V gene encodes CDR1 SNHLY and CDR2 FYNNEI. This CDR3 has 16 amino acids. The ends lost 2 bases at V and 9 bases at J; junction bases unmatched: 10. The CDR3 sequence is CASSEMLGQLISPLHF. The CDR3 DNA is TGTGCCAGCAGTGAAATGTTGGGACAGCTGATTTCACCCCTCCACTTT.

The chain combines TRBV7-9 with TRBJ1-1, with D unclear. Germline CDR1 is SEHNR and CDR2 is FQNEAQ (reference sequence). The CDR3 is 11 amino acids. V gave up 1 base and J gave up 11 bases, with 8 bases separating them. CDR3 protein: CASSLEKFAFF. CDR3 in DNA: TGTGCCAGCAGCTTAGAAAAGTTCGCTTTCTTT.

This clone was detected a few times. The CDR3 protein is CASSAGETQYF. The CDR3 DNA follows: TGTGCCAGCAGTGCCGGAGAGACCCAGTACTTC. The chain uses TRBV2 and TRBJ2-5; D uncertain. The CDR3 runs 11 residues. Trimming removed 4 bases from V and 4 bases from J, with 4 bases in between. The germline V gene has CDR1 SNHLY and CDR2 FYNNEI.

The chain recombines TRBV4-1 with TRBJ1-5; D is unclear. CDR1 MGHRA and CDR2 YSYEKL come from the germline V gene. The CDR3 is 14 amino acids. V was cut by 1 base and J by 4 bases, with 8 bases left in between. The CDR3 nucleotides are TGCGCCAGCAGCCAAGTTACGGGGAATCAGCCCCAGCATTTT. This translates into CASSQVTGNQPQHF.

The chain has TRBV5-1 and TRBJ1-1; 11 positions match TRBD1. The CDR3 runs to 15 residues. Germline V lookup: CDR1 SGHRS, CDR2 YFSETQ. The trim removed 4 bases at V and 4 bases at J, leaving 6 bases unmatched. For the CDR3, the DNA is TGCGCCAGCAGCCCGACCGGGACAGGGGGCACTGAAGCTTTCTTT. Translating gives CASSPTGTGGTEAFF. The full variable domain, rest sourced from reference TRBV5-1 and TRBJ1-1, is KAGVTQTPRYLIKTRGQQVTLSCSPISGHRSVSWYQQTPGQGLQFLFEYFSETQRNKGNFPGRFSGRQFSNSRSEMNVSTLELGDSALYLCASSPTGTGGTEAFFGQGTRLTVV.

The genes are TRBV5-4 and TRBJ2-7, with 15 bases matching TRBD2. V dropped 3 bases and J dropped 7; count of bases not matched to a gene: 5. The CDR3 spans 15 residues. Germline V lookup: CDR1 SGHNT, CDR2 YYREEE (reference sequence). CDR3 sequence: CASSSGLAGGLEQYF. CDR3 in DNA: TGTGCCAGCAGCTCCGGACTAGCGGGGGGGCTTGAGCAGTACTTC. Full variable domain (remainder filled in from reference TRBV5-4 and TRBJ2-7): ETGVTQSPTHLIKTRGQQVTLRCSSQSGHNTVSWYQQALGQGPQFIFQYYREEENGRGNFPPRFSGLQFPNYSSELNVNALELDDSALYLCASSSGLAGGLEQYFGPGTRLTVT.